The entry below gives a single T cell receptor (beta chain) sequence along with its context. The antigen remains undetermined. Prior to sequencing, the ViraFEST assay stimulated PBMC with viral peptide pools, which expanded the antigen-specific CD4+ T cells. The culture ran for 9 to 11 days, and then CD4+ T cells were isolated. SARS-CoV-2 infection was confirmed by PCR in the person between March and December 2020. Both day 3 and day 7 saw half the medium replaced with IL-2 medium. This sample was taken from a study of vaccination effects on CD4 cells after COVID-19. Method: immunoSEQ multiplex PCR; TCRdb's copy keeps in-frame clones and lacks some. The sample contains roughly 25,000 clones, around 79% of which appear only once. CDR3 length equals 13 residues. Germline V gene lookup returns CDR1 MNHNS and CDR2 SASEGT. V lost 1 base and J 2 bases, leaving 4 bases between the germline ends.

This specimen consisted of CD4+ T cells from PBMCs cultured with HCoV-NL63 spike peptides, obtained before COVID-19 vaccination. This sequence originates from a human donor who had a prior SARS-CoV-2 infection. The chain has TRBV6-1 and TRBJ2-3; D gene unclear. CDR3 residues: CASSEVVTDTQYF. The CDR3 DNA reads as TGTGCCAGCAGTGAAGTAGTCACAGATACGCAGTATTTT.